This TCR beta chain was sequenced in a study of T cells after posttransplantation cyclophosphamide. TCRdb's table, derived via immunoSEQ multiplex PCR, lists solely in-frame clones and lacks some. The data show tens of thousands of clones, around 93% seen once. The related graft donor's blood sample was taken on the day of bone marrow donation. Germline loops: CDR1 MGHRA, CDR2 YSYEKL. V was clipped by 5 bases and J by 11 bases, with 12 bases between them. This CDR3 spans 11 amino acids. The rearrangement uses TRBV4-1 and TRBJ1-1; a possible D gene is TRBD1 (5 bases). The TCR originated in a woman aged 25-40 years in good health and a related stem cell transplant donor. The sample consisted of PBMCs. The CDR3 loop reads CASSFGNRAFF. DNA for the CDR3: TGCGCCAGCAGCTTCGGGAACAGGGCTTTCTTT.